A selection of T cell receptor beta chains follows, all from one sample in a study of blood T cell repertoires in COVID-19. Assay used: immunoSEQ multiplex PCR; TCRdb lists only in-frame clones, some missing. The sample has 200,000 or so clones, just under 85% seen once. Sequencing used PBMCs or T cells enriched from blood (not recorded which). The source of these receptors is a woman in her 40s with acute COVID-19. Each CDR3 is given with its conserved first and last residue. Each record gives: D gene, J gene, V gene, CDR3 protein, CDR3 DNA. D genes are given only for firm matches.

d_gene: TRBD2; j_gene: TRBJ2-1; v_gene: TRBV7-2; CDR3aa: CASSLAAVSYRTSGSFNEQFF; CDR3nt: TGTGCCAGCAGCTTAGCAGCGGTTAGCTACCGGACTAGCGGGAGCTTCAATGAGCAGTTCTTC
d_gene: -; j_gene: TRBJ1-1; v_gene: TRBV15; CDR3aa: CATSGGGSTEAFF; CDR3nt: TGTGCCACCAGCGGGGGGGGGAGCACTGAAGCTTTCTTT
d_gene: -; j_gene: TRBJ2-7; v_gene: TRBV28; CDR3aa: CASSPPIVWAGPKIYYEQYF; CDR3nt: TGTGCCAGCAGTCCCCCCATAGTGTGGGCGGGACCCAAGATTTACTACGAGCAGTACTTC
d_gene: -; j_gene: TRBJ1-1; v_gene: TRBV14; CDR3aa: CASSQAGVTGSTEAFF; CDR3nt: TGTGCCAGCAGCCAAGCGGGCGTTACAGGGAGCACTGAAGCTTTCTTT
d_gene: -; j_gene: TRBJ1-2; v_gene: TRBV24-1; CDR3aa: CATSDSDSTVGGYTF; CDR3nt: TGTGCCACCAGTGATTCGGACAGCACCGTGGGTGGCTACACCTTC
d_gene: -; j_gene: TRBJ2-7; v_gene: TRBV27; CDR3aa: CATTPISARLREEQYF; CDR3nt: TGTGCCACCACACCTATTTCGGCACGGCTTCGGGAAGAGCAGTACTTC
d_gene: -; j_gene: TRBJ2-2; v_gene: TRBV7-2; CDR3aa: CASSSTPAGELFF; CDR3nt: TGTGCCAGCAGCTCCACACCAGCCGGGGAGCTGTTTTTT
d_gene: TRBD2; j_gene: TRBJ2-1; v_gene: TRBV18; CDR3aa: CASSPKLADYNEQFF; CDR3nt: TGTGCCAGCTCACCGAAACTAGCGGACTACAATGAGCAGTTCTTC
d_gene: TRBD1; j_gene: TRBJ1-5; v_gene: TRBV19; CDR3aa: CASSVGQGAGQPQHF; CDR3nt: TGTGCCAGTAGTGTGGGACAGGGGGCGGGTCAGCCCCAGCATTTT
d_gene: -; j_gene: TRBJ1-5; v_gene: TRBV3-1/TRBV3-2; CDR3aa: CASSQGGGPNQPQHF; CDR3nt: TGTGCCAGCAGCCAAGGGGGAGGCCCCAATCAGCCCCAGCATTTT
d_gene: TRBD2; j_gene: TRBJ2-1; v_gene: TRBV4-1; CDR3aa: CASSQEAGGNEQFF; CDR3nt: TGCGCCAGCAGCCAAGAGGCGGGGGGGAATGAGCAGTTCTTC
d_gene: -; j_gene: TRBJ2-7; v_gene: TRBV2; CDR3aa: CASSTNLGQYF; CDR3nt: TGTGCCAGCAGTACTAACCTAGGGCAGTACTTC
d_gene: TRBD1; j_gene: TRBJ2-7; v_gene: TRBV6-2/TRBV6-3; CDR3aa: CASSSTGSGGQQYF; CDR3nt: TGTGCCAGCAGTTCAACAGGGTCAGGGGGACAGCAGTACTTC